The 28 T cell receptor beta chains below come from one sample, sequenced in a study of blood T cell repertoires in COVID-19. TCRdb's copy holds only in-frame clones and misses some; the assay was immunoSEQ multiplex PCR. The sample lists some 130,000 clones; approximately 78% were seen once. The specimen sequenced was peripheral blood. The source is a man aged 60 to 69 who had recovered from COVID-19.

The chain is built from TRBV28 and TRBJ2-7; 7 bases align to TRBD1. The CDR3 spans 14 residues. CDR1 MDHEN and CDR2 SYDVKM come from the germline V gene. Trimming at V came to 6 bases and at J to 0 bases, leaving 5 bases not matched to a gene. The CDR3 reads CASRQGRSSYEQYF. The CDR3 region has the DNA TGTGCCAGCAGACAGGGGAGAAGCTCCTACGAGCAGTACTTC.

This rearrangement joins TRBV4-3 to TRBJ1-5; D unclear. The V end lost 1 base, the J end lost 0 bases, and 7 bases lay between the germline ends. From germline, CDR1 is LGHNA and CDR2 YSLEER. CDR3 length: 15 amino acids. CDR3 coding DNA: TGCGCCAGCAGCCAAGGGCCATATAGCAATCAGCCCCAGCATTTT. Translation: CASSQGPYSNQPQHF.

This chain uses TRBV5-1 with TRBJ1-2; 7 positions agree with TRBD1. Germline V gene sequence: CDR1 SGHRS, CDR2 YFSETQ. Trimming at V came to 4 bases and at J to 0 bases, leaving 6 bases not matched to a gene. This CDR3 is 15 amino acids long. The CDR3 nucleotides are TGCGCCAGCAGCCCGACAGGGATTACTAACTATGGCTACACCTTC. Translation: CASSPTGITNYGYTF.

This clone has more than one count but fewer than ten. The genes are TRBV10-3 and TRBJ1-5, with 8 bases matching TRBD1. The CDR3 length is 15 residues. The J segment lost 4 bases and the V segment lost 0 bases, leaving 2 bases of the junction unmatched. Germline CDR1 ENHRY, CDR2 SYGVKD. In DNA form, the CDR3 reads TGTGCCATCAGTGAGTCGGACAGGGAGAATCAGCCCCAGCATTTT. Its protein product is CAISESDRENQPQHF.

The chain employs TRBV18 and TRBJ1-5; D might be TRBD1 (5 bases). Germline V gene data show CDR1 as KGHSH and CDR2 as LQKENI. This CDR3 has 16 residues. V was trimmed by 1 base and J by 0 bases, leaving 10 bases between them. DNA for the CDR3: TGTGCCAGCTCACCACAGGGGAGGGCTAGCAATCAGCCCCAGCATTTT. It codes for CASSPQGRASNQPQHF.

The gene calls are TRBV3-1 (or the pseudogene TRBV3-2) and TRBJ1-4; D is uncertain. The CDR3 contains 15 residues. The V and J ends lost 2 bases and 0 bases respectively, with 7 bases between them. Germline V gives CDR1 LGHDT, CDR2 YNNKEL (reference sequence). The CDR3 is CASSQMAATNEKLFF. CDR3 DNA: TGTGCCAGCAGCCAAATGGCTGCAACTAATGAAAAACTGTTTTTT.

The rearrangement joins TRBV5-1 to TRBJ2-3, with a tentative D call TRBD2 (6 bases). The CDR3 consists of 16 residues. The ends were cut back, 1 base at V and 2 bases at J, with 14 bases in the middle. Germline V gives CDR1 SGHRS, CDR2 YFSETQ. The CDR3 region is CASSLPTGEVTDTQYF. The CDR3 bases are TGCGCCAGCAGCTTGCCCACGGGGGAAGTCACAGATACGCAGTATTTT.

This chain joins TRBV28 and TRBJ2-1, with TRBD2 identical over 9 bases. The junction had 10 bases not matched to a gene; V was cut back by 7 bases and J by 0 bases. This CDR3 has 17 residues. Germline CDR1 is MDHEN and CDR2 is SYDVKM. The CDR3 loop is CASIRGRASSSYNEQFF. The CDR3 DNA follows: TGTGCCAGCATCCGCGGGAGGGCCTCGAGCTCCTACAATGAGCAGTTCTTC.

This sequence joins TRBV28 and TRBJ1-4; a possible D gene is TRBD1 (5 bases). Germline V CDR1 and CDR2: MDHEN, SYDVKM. The CDR3 runs to 15 residues. V dropped 2 bases and J dropped 14 bases, with 21 bases sitting between them. CDR3 sequence: CASSLVGGDRRRLFF. CDR3 in DNA: TGTGCCAGCAGTTTAGTAGGAGGGGACCGAAGGCGGCTGTTTTTT.

This chain links TRBV18 with TRBJ1-4; 9 nucleotides match TRBD1. The CDR3 is made up of 15 amino acids. The V gene's germline CDR1 is KGHSH and CDR2 LQKENI. V shed 2 bases, J shed 7 bases, and the junction held 5 bases outside the gene matches. The CDR3 loop reads CASSPGQGKGEKLFF. In DNA, the CDR3 is TGTGCCAGCTCACCAGGACAGGGGAAAGGTGAAAAACTGTTTTTT.

CDR3 region: CASSYTGQGARETQYF. The DNA for the CDR3 is TGTGCCAGCAGTTACACGGGGCAGGGGGCGCGGGAGACCCAGTACTTC. The V and J genes are TRBV6-6 and TRBJ2-5; 8 bases line up with TRBD1. The CDR3 contains 16 residues. Germline V lookup: CDR1 MNHNY, CDR2 SVGAGI (reference sequence). V lost 2 bases and J lost 5; bases outside the gene matches: 10.

This chain links TRBV3-1 (or the pseudogene TRBV3-2) with TRBJ2-2, with 14 bases matching TRBD2. The CDR3 has 14 residues. Per the germline V gene, CDR1 is LGHDT and CDR2 is YNNKEL (reference sequence). The V gene end was trimmed by 7 bases and the J gene end by 6 bases; junction bases not matched to a gene: 1. DNA for the CDR3: TGTGCCAGCAAGACTAGCGGGAGGGCCGGGGAGCTGTTTTTT. Protein sequence: CASKTSGRAGELFF.

The rearrangement uses TRBV28 and TRBJ2-2; 9 bases are shared with TRBD1. From germline, CDR1 is MDHEN and CDR2 SYDVKM. V dropped 6 bases and J dropped 4; count of bases not matched to a gene: 3. The CDR3 sequence is 14 residues long. The CDR3 is CASRGDRATGELFF. Written as DNA, the CDR3 is TGTGCCAGCAGGGGGGACAGGGCCACCGGGGAGCTGTTTTTT.

This chain links TRBV6-5 with TRBJ1-5; no clear D gene. The CDR3 spans 15 residues. Germline CDR1 and CDR2: MNHEY and SVGAGI. V was pared by 5 bases and J by 0 bases, with 11 bases between. CDR3 protein: CASSPLTHSNQPQHF. The CDR3 region has the DNA TGTGCCAGCAGTCCCCTGACACATAGCAATCAGCCCCAGCATTTT.

The chain has TRBV7-2 and TRBJ2-7, with TRBD1 as a possible D gene (6 bases). The CDR3 has 13 residues. Trimming took off 4 bases at V and 12 bases at J, with 19 bases between the two ends. Germline loops: CDR1 SGHTA, CDR2 FQGNSA. The CDR3 sequence: CASSSRMGADPYF. CDR3 in DNA: TGTGCCAGCAGCTCCCGGATGGGGGCTGACCCGTACTTC.

J is TRBJ1-1 and V is TRBV4-3; 12 positions agree with TRBD1. V dropped 1 base and J dropped 0; count of bases not matched to a gene: 6. CDR3 size: 18 residues. In germline, CDR1 is LGHNA, CDR2 YSLEER. The CDR3 protein is CASSQATRDRGLNTEAFF. The CDR3 nucleotides are TGCGCCAGCAGCCAAGCCACCCGGGACAGGGGGCTGAACACTGAAGCTTTCTTT.

This chain links TRBV5-1 with TRBJ2-1; D uncertain. The CDR3 has 13 amino acids. Trimming removed 2 bases from V and 5 bases from J, with 8 bases in between. Per the germline V gene, CDR1 is SGHRS and CDR2 is YFSETQ. CDR3 nucleotides: TGCGCCAGCAGCTTCTCCGGTAACAATGAGCAGTTCTTC. It codes for CASSFSGNNEQFF.

Points on this clone: The sample holds other DNA sequences that translate to the same CDR3. DNA for the CDR3: TGTGCCAGTAATCGAGGCGGTGGAAACACCATATATTTT. Protein: CASNRGGGNTIYF. The J gene is TRBJ1-3, the V gene TRBV19, with D hard to call. V lost 7 bases and J lost 3, with 10 bases in between. Germline loops: CDR1 LNHDA, CDR2 SQIVND (reference sequence). The CDR3 spans 13 residues.

This clone was seen more than once but under ten times. DNA of the CDR3: TGTGCCAGCACCCAGCCCGGGAGTAAATACGAGCAGTACTTC. Its protein product is CASTQPGSKYEQYF. V usage is TRBV6-5 and J usage is TRBJ2-7; D perhaps matches TRBD2 (6 bases). The CDR3 extends over 14 amino acids. V was pared by 7 bases and J by 4 bases, with 17 bases between. CDR1 is MNHEY, CDR2 SVGAGI, per germline.

The chain has TRBV7-8 and TRBJ1-5; 10 positions agree with TRBD1. CDR1 is SGHVS and CDR2 is FQNEAQ in the germline V gene. The length of the CDR3 is 15 residues. V was pared by 1 base and J by 6 bases, with 3 bases of the junction left unmatched. In DNA, the CDR3 is TGTGCCAGCAGCTTAGTGACAGGGGGCCTTCAGCCCCAGCATTTT. It yields the protein CASSLVTGGLQPQHF.

CDR3: CASSPGVDRVGYGYTF. In nucleotides, the CDR3 is TGTGCCAGCTCACCTGGAGTCGACAGGGTCGGGTATGGCTACACCTTC. The chain links TRBV18 to TRBJ1-2; TRBD1 matches 7 bases. Trimming at V came to 3 bases and at J to 5 bases, leaving 12 bases not matched to a gene. Looked up from germline, CDR1 is KGHSH and CDR2 is LQKENI. The CDR3 is 16 amino acids.

This clone appeared a few times. The chain is built from TRBV7-9 and TRBJ2-5; a weak D match, TRBD2 (6 bases). In germline, CDR1 is SEHNR, CDR2 FQNEAQ (reference sequence). The CDR3 runs 14 residues. Trimming shortened V by 0 bases and J by 5 bases, and 10 bases separated the two germline ends. The CDR3 here is CASSLAEGVETQYF. The CDR3 DNA sequence: TGTGCCAGCAGCTTAGCGGAGGGCGTGGAGACCCAGTACTTC. Using reference TRBV7-9 and TRBJ2-5 for the parts outside the CDR3, the full variable domain is DTGVSQNPRHKITKRGQNVTFRCDPISEHNRLYWYRQTLGQGPEFLTYFQNEAQLEKSRLLSDRFSAERPKGSFSTLEIQRTEQGDSAMYLCASSLAEGVETQYFGPGTRLLVL.

The chain uses TRBV28 and TRBJ2-4; TRBD1 matches 8 bases. V lost 10 bases, J lost 9 bases, and 11 bases stayed unmatched. This CDR3 comprises 13 residues. Looked up from germline, CDR1 is MDHEN and CDR2 is SYDVKM. The CDR3 loop is CATTGQGRGIQYF. In DNA form, the CDR3 reads TGTGCCACCACTGGACAGGGCCGGGGCATTCAGTACTTC.

The chain combines TRBV9 with TRBJ2-2; 7 bases align to TRBD2. The CDR3 length is 15 residues. Trimming cost V 3 bases and J 6 bases; bases outside gene matches: 8. Per the germline V gene, CDR1 is SGDLS and CDR2 is YYNGEE. The CDR3 region has the DNA TGTGCCAGCAGCGGAAGGGGACTACTGGCCGGGGAGCTGTTTTTT. It is translated as CASSGRGLLAGELFF.

The chain recombines TRBV3-1 (or the pseudogene TRBV3-2) with TRBJ2-2, with D perhaps TRBD2 (5 bases). Trimming pared 4 bases from V and 0 bases from J, leaving 12 bases between. Germline V CDR1 and CDR2: LGHDT, YNNKEL (reference sequence). The CDR3 has 16 residues. Written as DNA, the CDR3 is TGTGCCAGCAGCCGACTGTCTAGCACGAACACCGGGGAGCTGTTTTTT. Its translation: CASSRLSSTNTGELFF.

The rearrangement uses TRBV4-2 and TRBJ2-2; TRBD2 aligns across 11 bases. The trim removed 4 bases at V and 1 base at J, leaving 5 bases unmatched. Germline V gene sequence: CDR1 LGHNA, CDR2 YNFKEQ. The CDR3 is made up of 17 amino acids. The CDR3 region is CASSPTSGGLNTGELFF. Written as DNA, the CDR3 is TGTGCCAGCAGCCCTACTAGCGGGGGTCTGAACACCGGGGAGCTGTTTTTT.

This chain joins TRBV18 and TRBJ2-7; 7 nucleotides align to TRBD1. Trimming took 3 bases from V and 3 from J; bases not matched to a gene: 5. This CDR3 spans 14 amino acids. CDR1 is KGHSH, CDR2 LQKENI, per germline. CDR3 sequence (DNA): TGTGCCAGCTCACCCCGACAGGGTATCTACGAGCAGTACTTC. Translating it yields CASSPRQGIYEQYF.

The CDR3 loop is CASSLVEQFF. The DNA for the CDR3 is TGTGCCAGCAGCTTAGTAGAGCAGTTCTTC. The chain carries TRBV11-2 and TRBJ2-1; no firm D call. The germline V gene encodes CDR1 SGHAT and CDR2 FQNNGV. The CDR3 loop spans 10 amino acids. The V and J ends lost 1 base and 10 bases respectively, with 2 bases between them.